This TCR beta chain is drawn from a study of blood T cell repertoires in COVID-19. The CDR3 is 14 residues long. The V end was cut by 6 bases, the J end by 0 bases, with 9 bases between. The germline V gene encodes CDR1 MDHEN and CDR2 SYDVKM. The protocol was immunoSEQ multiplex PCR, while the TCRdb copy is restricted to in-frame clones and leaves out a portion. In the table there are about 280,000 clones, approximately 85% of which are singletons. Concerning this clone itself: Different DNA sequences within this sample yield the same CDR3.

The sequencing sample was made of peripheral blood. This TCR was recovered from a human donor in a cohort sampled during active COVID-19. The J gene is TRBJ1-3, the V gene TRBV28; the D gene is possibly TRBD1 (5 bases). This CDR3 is CASRQGSSGNTIYF. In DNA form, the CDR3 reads TGTGCCAGCAGGCAGGGTAGCTCTGGAAACACCATATATTTT.